Here is one T cell receptor beta chain with its context. Its target is unknown. Sample treatment: oral pan-JAK inhibitor, 5-10 mg twice daily. Sampling of alopecia areata patients yielded lesional scalp punch biopsies as well as peripheral blood. Reverse transcribed after extraction, RNA yielded cDNA as the sequencing template. The table came from immunoSEQ multiplex PCR; TCRdb's copy has only in-frame clones and leaves some out. The sample lists approximately 140,000 clones, roughly nine tenths occurring once. This CDR3 has 14 amino acids. The V gene end was trimmed by 3 bases and the J gene end by 7 bases; junction bases not matched to a gene: 4. Germline assignment: CDR1 SGDLS and CDR2 YYNGEE. This sample is drawn from a study of CD8+ T cells in alopecia areata. Study-level results: Any link of baseline CD8+ expansion to response, resting on one nonresponder, remains uncertain. Many expanded lesional clones remained in scalp and blood on tofacitinib.

The starting material was CD8+ T cells sorted from blood, obtained at week 4, from a patient treated with tofacitinib. This chain joins TRBV9 and TRBJ2-2; 9 bases line up with TRBD1. The sequence was obtained from a human donor with alopecia areata. The CDR3 coding sequence is TGTGCCAGCAGCGACAGGGGGCAGGACGGGGAGCTGTTTTTT. Residues: CASSDRGQDGELFF.